The clone carrying this T cell receptor beta chain was picked up many times. Antigen unknown. V dropped 4 bases and J dropped 5 bases, with 9 bases sitting between them. Looked up from germline, CDR1 is SGHRS and CDR2 is YFSETQ. The CDR3 covers 12 residues. This record comes from a study of T cells in Graves' hyperthyroidism and ophthalmopathy. It was uncontrolled infection, other autoimmune disease, pregnancy or lactation that excluded patients. Diagnosis relied on clinical symptoms, serum thyroxine and TRAb, thyroid ultrasound and orbital computed tomography. General study results and limits: Model-based prediction identified ophthalmopathy a median about 6 months prior to its onset. A model using 13 V-J features told ophthalmopathy apart from stable hyperthyroidism.

Researchers amplified the TCR beta CDR3 regions from RNA transcripts. Initially, a first-round RT-PCR of the TCR CDR3 employed the HTBI primer set. MiXCR, applied by TCRdb to the multiplex PCR reads, yields one record per CDR3 protein. The sample lists about 640,000 distinct CDR3 sequences; about 45% were seen once. The chain uses TRBV5-1 and TRBJ1-1; unclear D gene. The sequencing sample was made of peripheral blood or thyroid tissue (not recorded which). The TCR originated in an adult man with Graves' disease, either hyperthyroidism or ophthalmopathy (not recorded which). The CDR3 is CASSRVGTEAFF. The CDR3, as DNA: TGCGCCAGCAGCCGCGTTGGGACTGAAGCTTTCTTT.